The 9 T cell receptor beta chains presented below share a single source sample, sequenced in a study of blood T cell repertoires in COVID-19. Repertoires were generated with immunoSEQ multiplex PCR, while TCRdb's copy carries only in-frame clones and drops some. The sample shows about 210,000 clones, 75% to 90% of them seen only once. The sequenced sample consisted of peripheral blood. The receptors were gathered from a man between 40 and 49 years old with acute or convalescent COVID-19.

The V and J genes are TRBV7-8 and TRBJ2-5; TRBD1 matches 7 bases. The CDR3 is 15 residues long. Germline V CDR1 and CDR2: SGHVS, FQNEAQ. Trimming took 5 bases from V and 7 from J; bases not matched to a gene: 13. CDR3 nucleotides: TGTGCCAGCAGCGGACGGACAGGCTATGGGGGGACCCAGTACTTC. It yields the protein CASSGRTGYGGTQYF.

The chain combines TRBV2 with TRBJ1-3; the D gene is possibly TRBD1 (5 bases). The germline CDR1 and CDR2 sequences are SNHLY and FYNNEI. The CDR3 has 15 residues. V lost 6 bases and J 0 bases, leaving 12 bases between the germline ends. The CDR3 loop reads CASRDAGNSGNTIYF. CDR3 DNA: TGTGCCAGCAGAGACGCAGGGAACTCTGGAAACACCATATATTTT.

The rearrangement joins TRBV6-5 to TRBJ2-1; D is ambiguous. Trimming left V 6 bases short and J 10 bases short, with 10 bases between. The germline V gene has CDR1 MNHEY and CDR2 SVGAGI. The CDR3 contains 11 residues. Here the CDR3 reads CASSHSREQFF. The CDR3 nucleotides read TGTGCCAGCAGCCATTCTCGGGAGCAGTTCTTC.

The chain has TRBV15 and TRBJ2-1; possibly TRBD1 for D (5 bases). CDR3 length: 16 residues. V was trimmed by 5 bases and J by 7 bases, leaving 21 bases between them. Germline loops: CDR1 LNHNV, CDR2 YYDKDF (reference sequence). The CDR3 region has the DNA TGTGCCACCAGCGGACCTGAGGCAGGGTTTCTGAATGAGCAGTTCTTC. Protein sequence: CATSGPEAGFLNEQFF.

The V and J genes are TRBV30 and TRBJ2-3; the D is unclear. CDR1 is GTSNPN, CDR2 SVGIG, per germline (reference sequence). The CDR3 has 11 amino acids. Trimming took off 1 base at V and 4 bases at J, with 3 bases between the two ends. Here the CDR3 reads CAWSAADTQYF. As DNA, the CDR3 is TGTGCCTGGAGTGCCGCAGATACGCAGTATTTT. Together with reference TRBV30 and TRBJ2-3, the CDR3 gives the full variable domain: SQTIHQWPATLVQPVGSPLSLECTVEGTSNPNLYWYRQAAGRGLQLLFYSVGIGQISSEVPQNLSASRPQDRQFILSSKKLLLSDSGFYLCAWSAADTQYFGPGTRLTVL.

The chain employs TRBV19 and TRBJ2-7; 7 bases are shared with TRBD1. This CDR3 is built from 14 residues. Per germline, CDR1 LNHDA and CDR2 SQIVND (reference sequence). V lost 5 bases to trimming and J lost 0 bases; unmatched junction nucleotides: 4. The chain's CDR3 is CASSFAGGSYEQYF. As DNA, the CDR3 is TGTGCCAGTAGTTTTGCAGGGGGCTCCTACGAGCAGTACTTC.

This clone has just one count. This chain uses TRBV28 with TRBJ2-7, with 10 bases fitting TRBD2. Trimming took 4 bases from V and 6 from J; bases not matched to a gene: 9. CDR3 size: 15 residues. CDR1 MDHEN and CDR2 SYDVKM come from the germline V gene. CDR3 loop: CASSSIGTSVPEQYF. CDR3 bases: TGTGCCAGCAGTTCAATCGGGACTAGCGTCCCCGAGCAGTACTTC. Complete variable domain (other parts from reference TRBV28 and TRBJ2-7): DVKVTQSSRYLVKRTGEKVFLECVQDMDHENMFWYRQDPGLGLRLIYFSYDVKMKEKGDIPEGYSVSREKKERFSLILESASTNQTSMYLCASSSIGTSVPEQYFGPGTRLTVT.

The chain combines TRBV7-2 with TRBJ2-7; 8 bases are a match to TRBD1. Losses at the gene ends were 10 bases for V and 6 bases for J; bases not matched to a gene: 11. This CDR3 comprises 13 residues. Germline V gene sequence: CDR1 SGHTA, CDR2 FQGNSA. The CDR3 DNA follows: TGTGCCACCCGCGGGACAGGCCTGAGCGAGCAGTACTTC. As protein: CATRGTGLSEQYF.

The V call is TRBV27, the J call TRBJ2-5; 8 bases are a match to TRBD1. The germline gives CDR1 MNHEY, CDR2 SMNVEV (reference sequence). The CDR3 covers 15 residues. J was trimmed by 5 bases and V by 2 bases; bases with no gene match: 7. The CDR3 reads CASSLQAGGPETQYF. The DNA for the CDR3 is TGTGCCAGCAGTTTACAGGCAGGGGGCCCGGAGACCCAGTACTTC.